This T cell receptor beta chain is from a study of blood T cell repertoires in COVID-19 (dated by TCRdb to about 2020). Concerning the study at large: Samples from collaborators originated in the United States, Italy and Spain and spanned both the acute and convalescent phases of COVID-19. The material from the prospective study consisted of cDNA or gDNA derived from T cells, B-cell-depleted T cells, or PBMCs. Deeply sampled blood TCRbeta repertoires from subjects exposed to, actively infected with, or recovered from COVID-19 were included in the dataset. The repertoires were made available in a free public database intended to serve as a resource for research on the immune response to SARS-CoV-2. Samples came from the ongoing ImmuneRACE study (first 160 participants) plus 1,254 subjects from 6 global collaborators. Nearly every sample came with metadata listing a de-identified subject ID, COVID-19 status, age in years and sex. HLA class I and class II types, where available, came from metadata supplied by the sample provider rather than from assay-based typing.

Each collaborating institution followed its own protocols to collect whole blood in K2EDTA tubes. For TCRbeta analysis, collaborators shipped samples in one of three forms: frozen whole blood, isolated PBMCs, or DNA extracted from either of those sample types. TCRbeta CDR3 regions were amplified from genomic DNA by means of the immunoSEQ Assay, a bias-controlled multiplex PCR. Regarding the original processing steps: The number of nucleated cells in each sample was estimated by amplification of reference gene primers within the assay. Sequence reads were collapsed and filtered to measure the absolute abundance of every unique TCRbeta CDR3 rearrangement. Productive Simpson clonality was computed per sample as the square root of Simpson's diversity index over productive rearrangements. This is the immuneACCESS table as TCRdb keeps it, with only in-frame sequences that have V and J called. A part of the clones is gone; compared with another copy, unresolved V genes explain less than half, and the rest is unexplained. The DNA gave D and trimming, while V, J and clone size come from that table. Here the sample has roughly 670,000 clones; around 90% occur a single time. Of the sample, 0.2% to 0.3% falls within the top ten clones.

CDR1 LNHDA and CDR2 SQIVND were looked up in the germline V gene (reference sequence). A distance of 10 bases separates the germline ends of V and J, which lose 4 bases and 4 bases respectively. From its cysteine to its phenylalanine, the CDR3 spans 13 amino acids. Of all the DNA, just the CDR3 is kept, 39 bases in frame from base 1. Broader findings and caveats from the paper: How much clinical and demographic metadata was included differed by source and by participant, and the metadata was provided uncurated.

About this clone: Its antigen is unknown. Base qualities were left out, and no much larger clone turns up one base away.

The clonotype comes from a woman between 18 and 30 years old with acute or convalescent COVID-19. The sequence joins TRBV19 to TRBJ1-2; the best D guess is TRBD1, with 5 bases matching. Sequenced sample: peripheral blood. The CDR3 protein: CASSTWDFYGYTF. The DNA is as follows: TGTGCCAGTAGTACCTGGGACTTCTATGGCTACACCTTC. This CDR3, with the reference TRBV19 and TRBJ1-2 proteins standing in past its ends, gives the full variable domain DGGITQSPKYLFRKEGQNVTLSCEQNLNHDAMYWYRQDPGQGLRLIYYSQIVNDFQKGDIAEGYSVSREKKESFPLTVTSAQKNPTAFYLCASSTWDFYGYTFGSGTRLTVV.